The 18 T cell receptor beta chains below all came from one sample that was sequenced in a study of T cell responses to AZD1222 COVID-19 vaccine. Data came from immunoSEQ multiplex PCR; TCRdb stores just in-frame clones and leaves some out. The repertoire holds about 180,000 clones, with more than 80% as singletons. Specimen: peripheral blood, collected 28 days after the second dose of the MenACWY control vaccine. These receptors were collected from an adult who received the MenACWY meningococcal vaccine as a control.

The J gene is TRBJ2-2, the V gene TRBV11-1, with a tentative D call TRBD2 (5 bases). CDR3 length equals 15 residues. Trimming cost V 10 bases and J 3 bases, with 18 bases left between them. Looked up from germline, CDR1 is SGHAT and CDR2 is FQDESV (reference sequence). DNA of the CDR3: TGTGCCATTTCCGGGGTGATTGGGCACACCGGGGAGCTGTTTTTT. Translated: CAISGVIGHTGELFF.

CDR3 in amino acids: CASSYSAANYGYTF. For the CDR3, the DNA is TGTGCCAGCAGTTACTCGGCAGCTAACTATGGCTACACCTTC. The V call is TRBV6-5, the J call TRBJ1-2, with D unresolved. The V gene lost 0 bases and the J gene lost 0 bases, with 5 bases spanning the gap. The CDR3 consists of 14 residues. Germline lookup yields CDR1 MNHEY and CDR2 SVGAGI.

The chain uses TRBV9 and TRBJ1-5; D gene unclear. There are 13 residues in the CDR3. Deletions cut 2 bases from V and 6 bases from J, with 9 bases between. Germline loops: CDR1 SGDLS, CDR2 YYNGEE. The CDR3 protein is CASSVAESQPQHF. CDR3 bases: TGTGCCAGCAGCGTGGCGGAGAGTCAGCCCCAGCATTTT.

V gene TRBV18 combines with J gene TRBJ1-1, with no clear D. This CDR3 is 15 amino acids long. The germline gives CDR1 KGHSH, CDR2 LQKENI. V was clipped by 3 bases and J by 3 bases, with 14 bases between them. The CDR3 nucleotides are TGTGCCAGCTCACCTAGGACGGCTCGGGACACTGAAGCTTTCTTT. Encoded protein: CASSPRTARDTEAFF.

The rearrangement joins TRBV28 to TRBJ1-2; D unclear. From germline, CDR1 is MDHEN and CDR2 SYDVKM. CDR3 size: 12 residues. V was shortened by 6 bases and J by 7 bases, with 12 bases between the two germline ends. The CDR3 sequence: CASRGGPGGYTF. CDR3 sequence (DNA): TGTGCCAGCAGGGGCGGTCCCGGTGGCTACACCTTC.

The V call is TRBV4-3, the J call TRBJ2-7; 14 bases align to TRBD2. Germline CDR1 is LGHNA and CDR2 is YSLEER. The V segment lost 0 bases and the J segment 2 bases; nucleotides outside the gene matches: 12. The CDR3 is 20 residues long. The CDR3 nucleotides read TGCGCCAGCAGCCAAGAAGAGCCCGGGACTAGCGGGAGTGGTCCCTACGAGCAGTACTTC. This sequence encodes CASSQEEPGTSGSGPYEQYF.

This clone was observed a handful of times. The chain is built from TRBV7-2 and TRBJ1-6; D unclear. Germline lookup yields CDR1 SGHTA and CDR2 FQGNSA. V lost 0 bases and J lost 13, with 7 bases in between. CDR3 length equals 12 residues. CDR3 DNA: TGTGCCAGCAGCTTAGCATTTTCGCCCCTCCACTTT. Translation: CASSLAFSPLHF.

The rearrangement links TRBV4-3 to TRBJ1-1; D gene ambiguous. CDR1 and CDR2 from the germline V gene are LGHNA and YSLEER. Trimming stripped 3 bases from V and 3 bases from J, with 14 bases between. The CDR3 extends over 15 amino acids. The CDR3 DNA reads as TGCGCCAGCAGCCATAGTCCTTTGCGGGACACTGAAGCTTTCTTT. Its translation: CASSHSPLRDTEAFF.

The J gene is TRBJ2-1, the V gene TRBV29-1; D remains ambiguous. CDR1 SQVTM and CDR2 ANQGSEA come from the germline V gene. V was trimmed by 1 base and J by 6 bases, leaving 7 bases between them. This CDR3 has 12 residues. CDR3 DNA sequence: TGCAGCGTTGAAGTCTTCCTCAATGAGCAGTTCTTC. This encodes CSVEVFLNEQFF.

The V call is TRBV7-9, the J call TRBJ2-7, with D uncertain. With 4 bases removed from V and 4 bases from J, the gap between germline ends came to 14 bases. From germline, CDR1 is SEHNR and CDR2 FQNEAQ (reference sequence). CDR3 length: 14 residues. CDR3 in amino acids: CASSSSGQSYEQYF. The CDR3 DNA reads TGTGCCAGCAGCTCGTCCGGGCAATCGTACGAGCAGTACTTC. Complete variable domain (other parts from reference TRBV7-9 and TRBJ2-7): DTGVSQNPRHKITKRGQNVTFRCDPISEHNRLYWYRQTLGQGPEFLTYFQNEAQLEKSRLLSDRFSAERPKGSFSTLEIQRTEQGDSAMYLCASSSSGQSYEQYFGPGTRLTVT.

The chain is built from TRBV7-9 and TRBJ2-6; tentative D call: TRBD2 (5 bases). The CDR3 loop spans 16 amino acids. With 1 base removed from V and 0 bases from J, the gap between germline ends came to 7 bases. Germline values: CDR1 SEHNR, CDR2 FQNEAQ (reference sequence). CDR3 region: CASSLVGSSGANVLTF. The CDR3, as DNA: TGTGCCAGCAGCTTAGTTGGGAGCTCTGGGGCCAACGTCCTGACTTTC.

In this sample, this clone turned up once. This chain connects TRBV6-5 to TRBJ1-5; TRBD1 aligns across 9 bases. The CDR3 length is 15 residues. CDR1 is MNHEY and CDR2 is SVGAGI in the germline V gene. The V gene end was trimmed by 6 bases and the J gene end by 2 bases; junction bases not matched to a gene: 5. DNA for the CDR3: TGTGCCAGCAGACAGGGGGCGTGGGGCAATCAGCCCCAGCATTTT. It specifies CASRQGAWGNQPQHF.

This clone was detected only once. The gene calls are TRBV5-1 and TRBJ1-4; D is perhaps TRBD1 (5 bases). CDR3 length: 17 amino acids. V dropped 4 bases and J dropped 7 bases, with 23 bases sitting between them. Germline lookup yields CDR1 SGHRS and CDR2 YFSETQ. In nucleotides, the CDR3 is TGCGCCAGCAGCCTTGGAATGGGCGGACATGCACTTGAAAAACTGTTTTTT. Protein sequence: CASSLGMGGHALEKLFF.

The chain recombines TRBV6-1 with TRBJ1-2; D is possibly TRBD1 (5 bases). The CDR3 sequence is 13 residues long. Germline values: CDR1 MNHNS, CDR2 SASEGT. V lost 3 bases to trimming and J lost 2 bases, with 7 bases between them. CDR3 nucleotide sequence: TGTGCCAGCAGTGACACAGGAAACTATGGCTACACCTTC. Protein product: CASSDTGNYGYTF.

This rearrangement joins TRBV19 to TRBJ2-5; TRBD1 agrees at 9 bases. J was trimmed by 4 bases and V by 3 bases; bases with no gene match: 0. CDR3 length: 13 amino acids. CDR1 LNHDA and CDR2 SQIVND come from the germline V gene (reference sequence). The CDR3 DNA reads TGTGCCAGTAGTATGGGACAGGGAGAGACCCAGTACTTC. Its translation: CASSMGQGETQYF.

This chain uses TRBV28 with TRBJ2-2; 7 bases align to TRBD1. CDR1 and CDR2 from the germline V gene are MDHEN and SYDVKM. The CDR3 is 17 amino acids. Trimming took 6 bases from V and 9 from J; bases not matched to a gene: 19. CDR3 protein: CASSRPTGSVFNRELFF. CDR3 DNA: TGTGCCAGCAGCCGACCGACAGGGTCCGTGTTCAACAGGGAGCTGTTTTTT.

This chain uses TRBV7-8 with TRBJ1-2; unclear D gene. Deletions cut 3 bases from V and 0 bases from J, with 5 bases between. The CDR3 is 13 amino acids. CDR1 and CDR2 from the germline V gene are SGHVS and FQNEAQ. The chain's CDR3 is CASSFSANYGYTF. The CDR3 nucleotides read TGTGCCAGCAGCTTTTCCGCTAACTATGGCTACACCTTC. The variable domain in full, with the rest retrieved from reference TRBV7-8 and TRBJ1-2, is GAGVSQSPRYKVAKRGQDVALRCDPISGHVSLFWYQQALGQGPEFLTYFQNEAQLDKSGLPSDRFFAERPEGSVSTLKIQRTQQEDSAVYLCASSFSANYGYTFGSGTRLTVV.

V usage is TRBV27 and J usage is TRBJ2-7; tentative D call: TRBD1 (5 bases). This CDR3 has 12 amino acids. CDR1 and CDR2 from the germline V gene are MNHEY and SMNVEV (reference sequence). V lost 4 bases, J lost 7 bases, and 11 bases lay in between. The CDR3 region is CASSSPRGEQYF. Here the CDR3 DNA reads TGTGCCAGCAGTTCCCCTAGGGGTGAGCAGTACTTC.